These 28 T cell receptor beta chains were sequenced from one sample in a study of shared clonotypes between healthy human individuals. Libraries were prepared by immunoSEQ multiplex PCR; TCRdb keeps only in-frame clonotypes and omits some of them. The data show about 2.1 million clones, with 93% seen just once and roughly 1.7% held by the top ten. Terminally differentiated effector memory CD45RA+ cells were excluded by CCR7 positive selection of CD45RO-negative cells. The material sequenced was naive CD8+ T cells from PBMCs. Every receptor here comes from a man aged 18 to 29 in good health. Some clones in this sample may be carry-over from other donors' samples.

This chain connects TRBV30 to TRBJ2-7; D remains ambiguous. The CDR3 spans 14 residues. Germline CDR1 reads GTSNPN; CDR2 reads SVGIG (reference sequence). Trimming left V 6 bases short and J 5 bases short, with 20 bases between. CDR3 nucleotides: TGTGCCTGTATCTTATTCCACAGTTCCCACGAGCAGTACTTC. The encoded protein is CACILFHSSHEQYF.

The chain is built from TRBV27 and TRBJ1-1; weak D call: TRBD1 (5 bases). V dropped 1 base and J dropped 2 bases, with 11 bases sitting between them. Germline V gives CDR1 MNHEY, CDR2 SMNVEV (reference sequence). The length of the CDR3 is 15 residues. Written as DNA, the CDR3 is TGTGCCAGCAGTTTATTTGGACACCCAAACACTGAAGCTTTCTTT. Its translation is CASSLFGHPNTEAFF.

The rearrangement uses TRBV7-9 and TRBJ1-2, with D unclear. This CDR3 comprises 15 residues. Germline lookup yields CDR1 SEHNR and CDR2 FQNEAQ (reference sequence). V lost 4 bases, J lost 5 bases, and 17 bases lay in between. CDR3 in amino acids: CASSSNVGGPYGYTF. CDR3 nucleotides: TGTGCCAGCAGCTCAAACGTCGGCGGCCCTTATGGCTACACCTTC. The full variable domain, rest sourced from reference TRBV7-9 and TRBJ1-2, is DTGVSQNPRHKITKRGQNVTFRCDPISEHNRLYWYRQTLGQGPEFLTYFQNEAQLEKSRLLSDRFSAERPKGSFSTLEIQRTEQGDSAMYLCASSSNVGGPYGYTFGSGTRLTVV.

This clone was observed once. The genes are TRBV5-1 and TRBJ2-5, with D tentatively TRBD1 or TRBD2 (5 bases each). The CDR3 is made up of 16 amino acids. Germline V gene data show CDR1 as SGHRS and CDR2 as YFSETQ. Trimming took 0 bases from V and 1 from J, leaving 13 bases between them. The CDR3 sequence: CASSLAGTPIQETQYF. The CDR3 region has the DNA TGCGCCAGCAGCTTGGCCGGGACCCCAATCCAAGAGACCCAGTACTTC.

The V gene is TRBV2, the J gene TRBJ1-2; D is possibly TRBD1 (6 bases). Trimming took off 9 bases at V and 0 bases at J, with 11 bases between the two ends. The CDR3 totals 13 residues. Per the germline V gene, CDR1 is SNHLY and CDR2 is FYNNEI. CDR3 residues: CARTGYSNYGYTF. CDR3 DNA: TGTGCCAGAACAGGGTATTCTAACTATGGCTACACCTTC.

The chain has TRBV15 and TRBJ2-1; 9 positions agree with TRBD2. V lost 0 bases, J lost 13 bases, and 13 bases stayed unmatched. Germline CDR1 LNHNV, CDR2 YYDKDF (reference sequence). The CDR3 has 16 amino acids. CDR3 sequence: CATSRDISGRFATQFF. CDR3 sequence (DNA): TGTGCCACCAGCAGAGATATTAGCGGGAGATTTGCCACACAGTTCTTC.

The rearrangement links TRBV4-1 to TRBJ2-3; 11 nucleotides align to TRBD2. CDR3 length: 16 amino acids. The J segment lost 3 bases and the V segment lost 3 bases, leaving 5 bases of the junction unmatched. Germline values: CDR1 MGHRA, CDR2 YSYEKL. This chain's CDR3 is CASSHAGLAGTDTQYF. In DNA form, the CDR3 reads TGCGCCAGCAGCCACGCTGGACTAGCGGGTACAGATACGCAGTATTTT.

This clone was detected only once. This chain connects TRBV25-1 to TRBJ2-5, with D possibly called TRBD1 or TRBD2 (5 bases each). The CDR3 length is 14 residues. Germline V lookup: CDR1 MGHDK, CDR2 SYGVNS. Between the trimmed V and J ends, which lost 7 bases and 1 base, there was a span of 13 bases. Here the CDR3 reads CASNLQGPQETQYF. CDR3 bases: TGTGCCAGCAATCTCCAGGGACCCCAAGAGACCCAGTACTTC. Using reference TRBV25-1 and TRBJ2-5 for the parts outside the CDR3, the full variable domain is EADIYQTPRYLVIGTGKKITLECSQTMGHDKMYWYQQDPGMELHLIHYSYGVNSTEKGDLSSESTVSRIRTEHFPLTLESARPSHTSQYLCASNLQGPQETQYFGPGTRLLVL.

The chain combines TRBV30 with TRBJ1-2; tentative D call: TRBD1 (6 bases). This CDR3 has 16 amino acids. Germline CDR1 reads GTSNPN; CDR2 reads SVGIG (reference sequence). Trimming pared 5 bases from V and 0 bases from J, leaving 19 bases between. The CDR3 is CAWDSLKGEANYGYTF. In DNA form, the CDR3 reads TGTGCCTGGGATTCTCTGAAGGGGGAAGCTAACTATGGCTACACCTTC.

The J gene is TRBJ2-7, the V gene TRBV27; a weak D match, TRBD2 (6 bases). The germline V gene has CDR1 MNHEY and CDR2 SMNVEV (reference sequence). This CDR3 is 12 amino acids long. The V end was cut by 8 bases, the J end by 6 bases, with 14 bases between. CDR3 sequence (DNA): TGTGCCAGCGCCCCCGGGGGAAGCGAGCAGTACTTC. Amino acid sequence: CASAPGGSEQYF.

This chain joins TRBV19 and TRBJ1-1; D call uncertain. Trimming shortened V by 3 bases and J by 3 bases, and 8 bases separated the two germline ends. The germline V gene has CDR1 LNHDA and CDR2 SQIVND (reference sequence). The length of the CDR3 is 13 residues. The CDR3 protein is CASSITVDTEAFF. The CDR3 nucleotides read TGTGCCAGTAGTATTACTGTGGACACTGAAGCTTTCTTT.

V and J are TRBV28 and TRBJ2-5; D possibly corresponds to TRBD2 (5 bases). The CDR3 spans 16 residues. CDR1 is MDHEN, CDR2 SYDVKM, per germline. V shed 5 bases and J shed 4 bases, with 20 bases lying between them. The CDR3 spells CASSAPGVEAGETQYF. The DNA for the CDR3 is TGTGCCAGCAGTGCCCCCGGGGTAGAGGCTGGAGAGACCCAGTACTTC.

The chain is built from TRBV27 and TRBJ2-7; 9 positions match TRBD1. The J segment lost 5 bases and the V segment lost 2 bases, leaving 7 bases of the junction unmatched. This CDR3 has 15 residues. The V gene's germline CDR1 is MNHEY and CDR2 SMNVEV (reference sequence). CDR3 loop: CASSLLGRTGDEQYF. The CDR3 bases are TGTGCCAGCAGTTTACTCGGCAGGACAGGGGACGAGCAGTACTTC.

The chain employs TRBV2 and TRBJ2-4; tentative D call: TRBD1 (6 bases). The CDR3 is 16 amino acids. V lost 6 bases to trimming and J lost 13 bases, with 28 bases between them. Germline assignment: CDR1 SNHLY and CDR2 FYNNEI. CDR3 nucleotides: TGTGCCAGCAGCACTACCCTTACAGGGACCCCGAATCTCCAGTACTTC. It yields the protein CASSTTLTGTPNLQYF.

This clone was seen a single time. The gene calls are TRBV10-3 and TRBJ1-2; 10 bases fit TRBD1. The germline V gene has CDR1 ENHRY and CDR2 SYGVKD. This CDR3 spans 16 amino acids. Trimming at V came to 5 bases and at J to 7 bases, leaving 13 bases not matched to a gene. The CDR3 DNA follows: TGTGCCATCAGTACTAGTCCCGGGACAGGGGAAGGTGGCTACACCTTC. Protein: CAISTSPGTGEGGYTF.

The chain couples TRBV2 to TRBJ2-7; tentatively, D is TRBD1 or TRBD2 (5 bases each). The germline V and J ends were trimmed by 10 bases and 0 bases, with 25 bases remaining between them. Germline CDR1 SNHLY, CDR2 FYNNEI. This CDR3 has 17 amino acids. CDR3 in amino acids: CATLGGSPTVSSYEQYF. The CDR3 nucleotides are TGTGCCACCCTTGGGGGTTCCCCTACAGTGAGCTCCTACGAGCAGTACTTC.

This clone was picked up one time. This chain connects TRBV19 to TRBJ2-3; TRBD2 matches at 10 bases. This CDR3 spans 16 amino acids. The germline gives CDR1 LNHDA, CDR2 SQIVND (reference sequence). With V trimmed by 0 bases and J by 4 bases, 4 bases remained unmatched. The CDR3 reads CASSIDPSGSSDTQYF. CDR3 in DNA: TGTGCCAGTAGTATAGACCCTAGCGGGAGTTCAGATACGCAGTATTTT.

Details on this clone: Other DNA variants within this sample encode the same CDR3. The rearrangement uses TRBV29-1 and TRBJ2-1; D call uncertain. Trimming took 4 bases from V and 4 from J, leaving 5 bases between them. CDR1 SQVTM and CDR2 ANQGSEA come from the germline V gene. CDR3 length equals 11 residues. The CDR3 loop is CSVAVYNEQFF. CDR3 bases: TGCAGCGTTGCGGTTTACAATGAGCAGTTCTTC.

On this clone itself: Other nucleotide sequences from this sample produce the same CDR3. The V gene is TRBV5-1, the J gene TRBJ2-5; D tentatively fits TRBD1 or TRBD2 (5 bases each). CDR1 is SGHRS, CDR2 YFSETQ, per germline. The CDR3 extends over 11 amino acids. With 3 bases removed from V and 5 bases from J, the gap between germline ends came to 5 bases. In DNA, the CDR3 is TGCGCCAGCAGCTGGGGGGAGACCCAGTACTTC. Translation: CASSWGETQYF.

This clone showed up just a few times. This chain uses TRBV30 with TRBJ2-2; D possibly corresponds to TRBD1 (6 bases). Germline V gene lookup returns CDR1 GTSNPN and CDR2 SVGIG (reference sequence). The CDR3 loop spans 17 amino acids. V was trimmed by 3 bases and J by 5 bases, leaving 22 bases between them. The CDR3 reads CAWSPETTGFATGELFF. CDR3 in DNA: TGTGCCTGGAGCCCCGAAACCACAGGGTTTGCGACCGGGGAGCTGTTTTTT. Supplemented by reference TRBV30 and TRBJ2-2, the full variable domain reads SQTIHQWPATLVQPVGSPLSLECTVEGTSNPNLYWYRQAAGRGLQLLFYSVGIGQISSEVPQNLSASRPQDRQFILSSKKLLLSDSGFYLCAWSPETTGFATGELFFGEGSRLTVL.

The CDR3 loop reads CASSTRPLAGEFSGANVLTF. CDR3 in DNA: TGTGCCAGCAGCACCCGTCCTCTAGCGGGAGAGTTCTCCGGGGCCAACGTCCTGACTTTC. The chain carries TRBV9 and TRBJ2-6, with 10 bases fitting TRBD2. The CDR3 length is 20 residues. Germline loops: CDR1 SGDLS, CDR2 YYNGEE. The V gene end was trimmed by 4 bases and the J gene end by 4 bases; junction bases not matched to a gene: 17.

The V and J genes are TRBV28 and TRBJ2-1, with D uncertain. The CDR3 is made up of 16 amino acids. Germline CDR1 MDHEN, CDR2 SYDVKM. V lost 3 bases to trimming and J lost 4 bases, with 16 bases between them. The CDR3, as DNA: TGTGCCAGCAGTTTTAATCTCGTCTTGGCGTACAATGAGCAGTTCTTC. Translated, it gives CASSFNLVLAYNEQFF.

The rearrangement joins TRBV7-9 to TRBJ2-7; D is uncertain. This CDR3 is built from 13 residues. V was cut by 10 bases and J by 3 bases, with 16 bases left in between. CDR1 and CDR2 (germline): SEHNR, FQNEAQ (reference sequence). The CDR3 here is CATSFMVNYEQYF. DNA of the CDR3: TGTGCCACCTCCTTTATGGTTAACTACGAGCAGTACTTC. Full variable domain (outside the CDR3, taken from reference TRBV7-9 and TRBJ2-7): DTGVSQNPRHKITKRGQNVTFRCDPISEHNRLYWYRQTLGQGPEFLTYFQNEAQLEKSRLLSDRFSAERPKGSFSTLEIQRTEQGDSAMYLCATSFMVNYEQYFGPGTRLTVT.

This chain links TRBV7-2 with TRBJ2-2; 15 nucleotides line up with TRBD2. V gave up 4 bases and J gave up 6 bases; unmatched junction bases: 3. CDR3 size: 16 residues. Germline V CDR1 and CDR2: SGHTA, FQGNSA. CDR3 nucleotides: TGTGCCAGCAGCTCCCGGACTAGCGGGAGGGCCGGGGAGCTGTTTTTT. Translated: CASSSRTSGRAGELFF.

The V gene is TRBV7-9, the J gene TRBJ2-7, with D maybe TRBD1 (5 bases). Germline values: CDR1 SEHNR, CDR2 FQNEAQ (reference sequence). The CDR3 contains 15 residues. V was clipped by 5 bases and J by 3 bases, with 17 bases between them. The CDR3 spells CASSTFDSYLYEQYF. As DNA, the CDR3 is TGTGCCAGCAGCACTTTTGACAGCTACCTCTACGAGCAGTACTTC.

In regard to this clone: This same CDR3 is encoded by further DNA sequences in the sample. The V call is TRBV6-5, the J call TRBJ2-1; D gene ambiguous. CDR3 length: 11 amino acids. Trimming pared 7 bases from V and 6 bases from J, leaving 7 bases between. CDR1 is MNHEY and CDR2 is SVGAGI in the germline V gene. CDR3 in DNA: TGTGCCAGCATGGGCGGCAATGAGCAGTTCTTC. Translating gives CASMGGNEQFF.

The V and J genes are TRBV28 and TRBJ1-3; no definite D call. Germline lookup yields CDR1 MDHEN and CDR2 SYDVKM. V was cut by 8 bases and J by 0 bases, with 2 bases left in between. CDR3 length: 11 amino acids. CDR3 sequence reads: CASHSGNTIYF. The CDR3, as DNA: TGTGCCAGCCACTCTGGAAACACCATATATTTT.

The gene calls are TRBV19 and TRBJ2-3; TRBD2 agrees at 8 bases. The V gene's germline CDR1 is LNHDA and CDR2 SQIVND (reference sequence). The CDR3 consists of 16 residues. Trimming removed 3 bases from V and 4 bases from J; junction bases left unmatched: 9. As DNA, the CDR3 is TGTGCCAGTAGTATTATGCTAGCGGGCGCGTCAGATACGCAGTATTTT. It translates to CASSIMLAGASDTQYF.